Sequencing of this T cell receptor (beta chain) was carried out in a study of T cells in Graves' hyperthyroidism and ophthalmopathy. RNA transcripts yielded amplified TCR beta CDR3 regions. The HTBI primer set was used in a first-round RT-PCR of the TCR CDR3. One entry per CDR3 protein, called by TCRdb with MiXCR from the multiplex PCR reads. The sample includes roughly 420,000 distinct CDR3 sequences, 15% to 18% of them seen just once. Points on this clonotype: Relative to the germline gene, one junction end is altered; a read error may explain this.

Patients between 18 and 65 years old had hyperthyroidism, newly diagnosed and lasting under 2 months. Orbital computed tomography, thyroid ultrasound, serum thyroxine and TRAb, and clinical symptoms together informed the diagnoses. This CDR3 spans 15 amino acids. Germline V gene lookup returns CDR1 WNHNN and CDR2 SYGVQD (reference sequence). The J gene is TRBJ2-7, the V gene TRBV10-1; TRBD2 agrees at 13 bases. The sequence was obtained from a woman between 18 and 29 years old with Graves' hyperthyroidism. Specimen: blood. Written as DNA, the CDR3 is TGCGCCAGCAGCCTTGGACTAGCGGGAGAGGGGGAGAAGAACTTC. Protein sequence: CASSLGLAGEGEKNF.